Listed here are 18 T cell receptor beta chains from one sample, sequenced in a study of regulatory dendritic cells for organ transplantation. The data were produced by immunoSEQ multiplex PCR, yet TCRdb's version contains in-frame clones alone and is incomplete. This table holds fewer than 40,000 clones, 85% to 95% found once. The material sequenced was naive CD8+ T cells from blood. The subset here: CD45RA+ naive T cells. The source of these receptors is a human donor in good health.

The V gene is TRBV27, the J gene TRBJ2-7; 8 nucleotides agree with TRBD2. Germline lookup yields CDR1 MNHEY and CDR2 SMNVEV (reference sequence). The CDR3 sequence is 14 residues long. V dropped 0 bases and J dropped 4; count of bases not matched to a gene: 2. The DNA of the CDR3 is TGTGCCAGCAGTTTATCGTCGGGAGGGTACGAGCAGTACTTC. Translating it yields CASSLSSGGYEQYF.

CDR3: CASSFWAGDQPQHF. CDR3 sequence (DNA): TGTGCCAGCAGCTTTTGGGCAGGGGATCAGCCCCAGCATTTT. The J gene is TRBJ1-5, the V gene TRBV5-8, with a tentative D call TRBD1 (6 bases). V was cut by 2 bases and J by 5 bases, with 11 bases left in between. Germline V lookup: CDR1 SGHTS, CDR2 YDEGEE. The CDR3 has 14 residues.

The chain employs TRBV4-3 and TRBJ1-4; D is perhaps TRBD1 (6 bases). The CDR3 has 15 amino acids. CDR1 and CDR2 (germline): LGHNA, YSLEER. Between the trimmed V and J ends, which lost 0 bases and 8 bases, there was a span of 13 bases. The CDR3 spells CASSQDSEGDEKLFF. CDR3 nucleotides: TGCGCCAGCAGCCAAGATTCGGAGGGGGACGAAAAACTGTTTTTT.

Worth noting for this clone: The same CDR3 arises from other DNA sequences in this sample as well. V is TRBV2 and J is TRBJ2-7; D tentatively reads TRBD1 or TRBD2 (5 bases each). The V end lost 8 bases, the J end lost 4 bases, and 6 bases lay between the germline ends. The CDR3 has 10 residues. Germline assignment: CDR1 SNHLY and CDR2 FYNNEI. The DNA of the CDR3 is TGTGCCAGCGGGGGTTACGAGCAGTACTTC. Translated: CASGGYEQYF.

The V gene is TRBV2, the J gene TRBJ2-7; D unresolved. The CDR3 runs 18 residues. Looked up from germline, CDR1 is SNHLY and CDR2 is FYNNEI. Deletions cut 4 bases from V and 3 bases from J, with 25 bases between. The CDR3 protein is CASSGNSGAVIGVYEQYF. The CDR3 DNA is TGTGCCAGCAGTGGTAATTCGGGTGCCGTTATTGGGGTCTACGAGCAGTACTTC.

V usage is TRBV7-9 and J usage is TRBJ1-2; 7 nucleotides agree with TRBD1. The junction had 12 bases not matched to a gene; V was cut back by 6 bases and J by 8 bases. The CDR3 has 14 residues. Per the germline V gene, CDR1 is SEHNR and CDR2 is FQNEAQ (reference sequence). The CDR3 sequence: CASRGPDREAGYTF. The CDR3 DNA reads TGTGCCAGCAGAGGGCCAGACAGGGAGGCGGGCTACACCTTC. Variable domain in full (rest from reference TRBV7-9 and TRBJ1-2): DTGVSQNPRHKITKRGQNVTFRCDPISEHNRLYWYRQTLGQGPEFLTYFQNEAQLEKSRLLSDRFSAERPKGSFSTLEIQRTEQGDSAMYLCASRGPDREAGYTFGSGTRLTVV.

The J gene is TRBJ1-1, the V gene TRBV13, with a weak D call TRBD1 (6 bases). CDR3 length: 14 amino acids. Germline assignment: CDR1 PRHDT and CDR2 FYEKMQ (reference sequence). Trimming pared 6 bases from V and 1 base from J, leaving 12 bases between. The CDR3 DNA is TGTGCCAGCAGGAACCCAGGGGAGAACACTGAAGCTTTCTTT. As protein: CASRNPGENTEAFF. Full variable domain (outside the CDR3, taken from reference TRBV13 and TRBJ1-1): AAGVIQSPRHLIKEKRETATLKCYPIPRHDTVYWYQQGPGQDPQFLISFYEKMQSDKGSIPDRFSAQQFSDYHSELNMSSLELGDSALYFCASRNPGENTEAFFGQGTRLTVV.

The chain recombines TRBV30 with TRBJ2-7; the match to TRBD1 covers 9 bases. Germline V gene sequence: CDR1 GTSNPN, CDR2 SVGIG (reference sequence). The trim removed 4 bases at V and 3 bases at J, leaving 7 bases unmatched. The CDR3 loop spans 14 amino acids. DNA of the CDR3: TGTGCCTGGACCCCCGGGACAGGGATCTACGAGCAGTACTTC. It encodes CAWTPGTGIYEQYF.

CDR3 region: CASSRTGSGNTIYF. The CDR3 nucleotides read TGTGCCAGCAGCCGGACGGGTTCTGGAAACACCATATATTTT. The V and J genes are TRBV9 and TRBJ1-3, with unresolved D. The germline V gene has CDR1 SGDLS and CDR2 YYNGEE. This CDR3 has 14 amino acids. V lost 4 bases to trimming and J lost 1 base, with 9 bases between them.

In its sample, this clone was seen once. The rearrangement links TRBV27 to TRBJ2-3; D is ambiguous. This CDR3 has 14 residues. CDR1 and CDR2 (germline): MNHEY, SMNVEV (reference sequence). Trimming shortened V by 5 bases and J by 5 bases, and 14 bases separated the two germline ends. CDR3 amino acids: CASSSRVPLDTQYF. The DNA for the CDR3 is TGTGCCAGCAGTAGCCGCGTGCCTTTAGATACGCAGTATTTT.

The chain has TRBV27 and TRBJ2-5, with 7 bases fitting TRBD1. V lost 4 bases to trimming and J lost 5 bases; unmatched junction nucleotides: 10. Germline V gives CDR1 MNHEY, CDR2 SMNVEV (reference sequence). This CDR3 is built from 15 residues. The CDR3 sequence is CASSSSPGQYETQYF. As DNA, the CDR3 is TGTGCCAGCAGTTCTAGCCCGGGACAGTACGAGACCCAGTACTTC.

J is TRBJ2-7 and V is TRBV27; TRBD1 matches at 8 bases. The CDR3 sequence is 15 residues long. The V gene's germline CDR1 is MNHEY and CDR2 SMNVEV (reference sequence). V shed 8 bases, J shed 2 bases, and the junction held 11 bases outside the gene matches. CDR3 loop: CASWTTRTGTYEQYF. CDR3 coding DNA: TGTGCCAGCTGGACTACCCGGACAGGGACCTACGAGCAGTACTTC.

The chain employs TRBV5-1 and TRBJ2-3, with 7 bases matching TRBD2. V lost 5 bases to trimming and J lost 5 bases; unmatched junction nucleotides: 5. Germline loops: CDR1 SGHRS, CDR2 YFSETQ. This CDR3 region has 13 residues. The CDR3 DNA reads as TGCGCCAGCAGTCAGAGCGGGGAAGATACGCAGTATTTT. It yields the protein CASSQSGEDTQYF. Together with reference TRBV5-1 and TRBJ2-3, the CDR3 gives the full variable domain: KAGVTQTPRYLIKTRGQQVTLSCSPISGHRSVSWYQQTPGQGLQFLFEYFSETQRNKGNFPGRFSGRQFSNSRSEMNVSTLELGDSALYLCASSQSGEDTQYFGPGTRLTVL.

The genes are TRBV11-1 and TRBJ2-1; TRBD2 is a possible D gene (6 bases). The CDR3 runs to 14 residues. The V and J ends lost 1 base and 7 bases respectively, with 11 bases between them. Germline V CDR1 and CDR2: SGHAT, FQDESV (reference sequence). The CDR3 coding sequence is TGTGCCAGCAGCTTAGTGGGTGGGGGGAATGAGCAGTTCTTC. Its protein product is CASSLVGGGNEQFF.

The chain has TRBV7-6 and TRBJ2-2, with 10 bases matching TRBD2. Germline V gene data show CDR1 as SGHVS and CDR2 as FNYEAQ. The CDR3 is 19 residues long. V was clipped by 5 bases and J by 3 bases; unmatched bases: 15. CDR3 nucleotide sequence: TGTGCCAGCAGCCCCGAAGGACTAGCGGAGGACGTCTACACCGGGGAGCTGTTTTTT. Translated: CASSPEGLAEDVYTGELFF.

The chain is built from TRBV4-2 and TRBJ2-3; 11 nucleotides agree with TRBD2. CDR1 is LGHNA and CDR2 is YNFKEQ in the germline V gene. CDR3 length equals 17 residues. The V gene end was trimmed by 3 bases and the J gene end by 1 base; junction bases not matched to a gene: 6. The CDR3 loop reads CASSHTTSGGGTDTQYF. The CDR3 DNA reads TGTGCCAGCAGCCACACCACTAGCGGGGGAGGCACAGATACGCAGTATTTT.

The chain carries TRBV4-1 and TRBJ1-1, with D possibly matching TRBD1 (5 bases). The V gene lost 5 bases and the J gene lost 1 base, with 17 bases spanning the gap. Germline CDR1 is MGHRA and CDR2 is YSYEKL. This CDR3 has 16 residues. The CDR3: CASSGHPHEGNTEAFF. CDR3 in DNA: TGCGCCAGCAGCGGACATCCTCACGAGGGGAACACTGAAGCTTTCTTT.

The CDR3, as DNA: TGCAGCGTTCGCAGGGACACTGAAGCTTTCTTT. Translated: CSVRRDTEAFF. V and J are TRBV29-1 and TRBJ1-1; tentatively, D is TRBD1 (5 bases). The V and J ends lost 5 bases and 3 bases respectively, with 7 bases between them. This CDR3 region has 11 residues. The V gene's germline CDR1 is SQVTM and CDR2 ANQGSEA. The variable domain in full, with the rest retrieved from reference TRBV29-1 and TRBJ1-1, is SAVISQKPSRDICQRGTSLTIQCQVDSQVTMMFWYRQQPGQSLTLIATANQGSEATYESGFVIDKFPISRPNLTFSTLTVSNMSPEDSSIYLCSVRRDTEAFFGQGTRLTVV.